Listed here are 8 T cell receptor beta chains from one sample, sequenced in a study of T cell changes during pregnancy in multiple sclerosis (dated by TCRdb to between 2018 and 2021). Libraries were built with the immunoSEQ multiplex PCR assay. Sourced from immuneACCESS, this table was stored by TCRdb with only in-frame sequences that have V and J called. A share of the clones is absent; for the studies checked, an unresolved V gene accounts for under half, and the remainder has no known explanation. Counted in this sample were roughly 50,000 clones; roughly 92% of them appeared once. The top ten clonotypes cover approximately 0.25% of the sample. The sequencing here drew on CD4+ T cells from peripheral blood mononuclear cells, taken in the third trimester of pregnancy. These TCRs come from a female donor with multiple sclerosis, enrolled in a pregnancy study.

The V gene is TRBV7-2, the J gene TRBJ2-7, with TRBD2 matching over 9 bases. V trimming: 3 bases; J trimming: 0 bases; junction bases outside the gene matches: 3. CDR3 length equals 15 residues. Per germline, CDR1 SGHTA and CDR2 FQGNSA. CDR3 in amino acids: CASSFRRGGSYEQYF. The CDR3 nucleotides are TGTGCCAGCAGCTTTAGGCGGGGGGGCTCCTACGAGCAGTACTTC.

V is TRBV10-3 and J is TRBJ1-1, with D maybe TRBD1 (6 bases). The V and J ends lost 4 bases and 3 bases respectively, with 15 bases between them. The CDR3 totals 15 residues. Germline V CDR1 and CDR2: ENHRY, SYGVKD. CDR3 residues: CAISGWLGGYTEAFF. The CDR3 coding sequence is TGTGCCATCAGTGGGTGGTTAGGGGGTTACACTGAAGCTTTCTTT.

The rearrangement links TRBV7-6 to TRBJ2-3, with D possibly being TRBD1 (5 bases). The ends were cut back, 3 bases at V and 2 bases at J, with 12 bases in the middle. CDR1 is SGHVS, CDR2 FNYEAQ, per germline. The CDR3 consists of 15 residues. The CDR3 DNA follows: TGTGCCAGCAGCTTGTCTGTTGGGGCCACAGATACGCAGTATTTT. Translated, it gives CASSLSVGATDTQYF.

The CDR3 coding sequence is TGTGCCAGCAGCCAATGGGTAGCTAGCGGGGGGTCCTACGAGCAGTACTTC. It specifies CASSQWVASGGSYEQYF. This rearrangement joins TRBV13 to TRBJ2-7; 11 nucleotides line up with TRBD2. Trimming took 5 bases from V and 1 from J; bases not matched to a gene: 10. Per germline, CDR1 PRHDT and CDR2 FYEKMQ (reference sequence). This CDR3 has 17 amino acids.

This chain joins TRBV19 and TRBJ1-1, with 10 bases lining up with TRBD1. Trimming removed 5 bases from V and 7 bases from J; junction bases left unmatched: 10. This CDR3 contains 15 residues. CDR1 is LNHDA and CDR2 is SQIVND in the germline V gene (reference sequence). CDR3 sequence: CASSPLGDRGNEAFF. The CDR3 DNA reads TGTGCCAGTAGTCCCCTAGGGGACAGGGGCAATGAAGCTTTCTTT.

The chain employs TRBV10-2 and TRBJ2-7, with D possibly TRBD2 on 6 matching bases. This CDR3 has 15 residues. Trimming shortened V by 3 bases and J by 7 bases, and 19 bases separated the two germline ends. Looked up from germline, CDR1 is WSHSY and CDR2 is SAAADI. CDR3 protein: CASSDIGTGVGEQYF. The CDR3 DNA reads as TGCGCCAGCAGTGACATAGGGACGGGGGTGGGAGAGCAGTACTTC.

This chain uses TRBV27 with TRBJ1-1, with a weak D call TRBD1 (5 bases). V lost 3 bases, J lost 4 bases, and 15 bases lay in between. CDR3 length: 15 residues. CDR1 and CDR2 (germline): MNHEY, SMNVEV (reference sequence). The CDR3 region is CASSFNPQGITEAFF. CDR3 nucleotide sequence: TGTGCCAGCAGTTTTAACCCCCAGGGAATCACTGAAGCTTTCTTT.

The chain recombines TRBV28 with TRBJ2-3; TRBD2 aligns across 8 bases. Germline trimming cut 5 bases from V and 2 bases from J; bases unmatched to any gene: 12. This CDR3 region has 17 residues. The germline CDR1 and CDR2 sequences are MDHEN and SYDVKM. The CDR3 sequence: CASSGPTSGRSTDTQYF. CDR3 bases: TGTGCCAGCAGTGGGCCAACTAGCGGACGATCCACAGATACGCAGTATTTT. Supplemented by reference TRBV28 and TRBJ2-3, the full variable domain reads DVKVTQSSRYLVKRTGEKVFLECVQDMDHENMFWYRQDPGLGLRLIYFSYDVKMKEKGDIPEGYSVSREKKERFSLILESASTNQTSMYLCASSGPTSGRSTDTQYFGPGTRLTVL.